The entry below describes one T cell receptor (beta chain). Generated by immunoSEQ multiplex PCR, the TCRdb table keeps only in-frame clones and is missing some. Of approximately 89,000 clones listed, over 70% are singletons. In every patient, relapse followed autologous stem cell transplantation, while exposure to brentuximab vedotin differed. The data derive from a study of PD-1 blockade in classical Hodgkin lymphoma. Germline trimming cut 3 bases from V and 4 bases from J; bases unmatched to any gene: 10. The CDR3 extends over 16 amino acids. The germline V gene has CDR1 SGDLS and CDR2 YYNGEE. The sequence came from a human donor with classical Hodgkin lymphoma. This specimen consisted of peripheral blood mononuclear cells (PBMCs), obtained at baseline. The gene calls are TRBV9 and TRBJ1-3; 7 bases are shared with TRBD1. The CDR3 spells CASSAPDRATGNTIYF. The CDR3 coding sequence is TGTGCCAGCAGCGCCCCTGACAGGGCCACAGGAAACACCATATATTTT.